One sample yielded the 5 T cell receptor beta chains listed below, sequenced in a study of T cell changes during pregnancy in multiple sclerosis. Only in-frame clones appear in the TCRdb table, and some are missing; sequencing was by immunoSEQ multiplex PCR. The profile shows 70,000 to 95,000 clones, just over 90% of them singletons. The sample in question was peripheral blood, obtained in the second trimester of pregnancy. The source is a female donor with multiple sclerosis, enrolled in a pregnancy study.

The chain recombines TRBV29-1 with TRBJ1-2, with D tentatively TRBD1 (5 bases). The CDR3 sequence is 13 residues long. Trimming took 3 bases from V and 0 from J, leaving 8 bases between them. Germline loops: CDR1 SQVTM, CDR2 ANQGSEA. CDR3 sequence (DNA): TGCAGCGTTGACGACAGCTCTAACTATGGCTACACCTTC. Its translation is CSVDDSSNYGYTF.

The rearrangement joins TRBV14 to TRBJ2-5; no firm D call. V gave up 8 bases and J gave up 3 bases, with 22 bases separating them. The CDR3 length is 16 residues. Germline values: CDR1 SGHDN, CDR2 FVKESK. The CDR3 DNA follows: TGTGCCAGCCACAGCTGGGCGACGGTCTCCAAAGAGACCCAGTACTTC. It is translated as CASHSWATVSKETQYF.

The V call is TRBV4-1, the J call TRBJ2-6; TRBD1 matches 8 bases. Germline loops: CDR1 MGHRA, CDR2 YSYEKL. J lost 2 bases, V lost 1 base, and 10 bases had no gene match. CDR3 length equals 19 residues. The CDR3 DNA follows: TGCGCCAGCAGCCAAGCCCCCAGGGGGCGTGTGGCTGGGGCCAACGTCCTGACTTTC. Translation: CASSQAPRGRVAGANVLTF.

The chain carries TRBV4-2 and TRBJ1-6; possibly TRBD1 for D (5 bases). V was pared by 0 bases and J by 8 bases, with 11 bases between. Germline V gene data show CDR1 as LGHNA and CDR2 as YNFKEQ. This CDR3 comprises 15 residues. The CDR3 bases are TGTGCCAGCAGCCAAGAGTTCAGGGAAGATTCACCCCTCCACTTT. This sequence encodes CASSQEFREDSPLHF.

This CDR3 reads CASSPTGAGRHEQYF. The CDR3 DNA sequence: TGTGCCAGTAGTCCCACTGGGGCAGGGAGGCACGAGCAGTACTTC. The chain recombines TRBV19 with TRBJ2-7, with TRBD2 as a possible D gene (6 bases). The length of the CDR3 is 15 residues. Trimming removed 5 bases from V and 5 bases from J, with 19 bases in between. Per the germline V gene, CDR1 is LNHDA and CDR2 is SQIVND (reference sequence).